The entry below describes one TCR beta chain. The data were taken from a study of blood T cell repertoires in COVID-19. Generated by immunoSEQ multiplex PCR, the TCRdb table keeps only in-frame clones and is missing some. There are about 330,000 clones in the sample; around 90% occur only once, and roughly 20% lies in the top ten. V dropped 6 bases and J dropped 6; count of bases not matched to a gene: 3. Germline loops: CDR1 MNHEY, CDR2 SVGEGT. This CDR3 has 13 residues. The receptor was isolated from a woman in her twenties or thirties who had recovered from COVID-19. The sequencing sample was made of PBMCs or T cells enriched from blood (not recorded which). The chain joins TRBV6-2 or TRBV6-3 to TRBJ1-4; 8 bases agree with TRBD1. CDR3 protein: CASSKTGDEKLFF. The DNA of the CDR3 is TGTGCCAGCAGCAAGACAGGGGATGAAAAACTGTTTTTT.